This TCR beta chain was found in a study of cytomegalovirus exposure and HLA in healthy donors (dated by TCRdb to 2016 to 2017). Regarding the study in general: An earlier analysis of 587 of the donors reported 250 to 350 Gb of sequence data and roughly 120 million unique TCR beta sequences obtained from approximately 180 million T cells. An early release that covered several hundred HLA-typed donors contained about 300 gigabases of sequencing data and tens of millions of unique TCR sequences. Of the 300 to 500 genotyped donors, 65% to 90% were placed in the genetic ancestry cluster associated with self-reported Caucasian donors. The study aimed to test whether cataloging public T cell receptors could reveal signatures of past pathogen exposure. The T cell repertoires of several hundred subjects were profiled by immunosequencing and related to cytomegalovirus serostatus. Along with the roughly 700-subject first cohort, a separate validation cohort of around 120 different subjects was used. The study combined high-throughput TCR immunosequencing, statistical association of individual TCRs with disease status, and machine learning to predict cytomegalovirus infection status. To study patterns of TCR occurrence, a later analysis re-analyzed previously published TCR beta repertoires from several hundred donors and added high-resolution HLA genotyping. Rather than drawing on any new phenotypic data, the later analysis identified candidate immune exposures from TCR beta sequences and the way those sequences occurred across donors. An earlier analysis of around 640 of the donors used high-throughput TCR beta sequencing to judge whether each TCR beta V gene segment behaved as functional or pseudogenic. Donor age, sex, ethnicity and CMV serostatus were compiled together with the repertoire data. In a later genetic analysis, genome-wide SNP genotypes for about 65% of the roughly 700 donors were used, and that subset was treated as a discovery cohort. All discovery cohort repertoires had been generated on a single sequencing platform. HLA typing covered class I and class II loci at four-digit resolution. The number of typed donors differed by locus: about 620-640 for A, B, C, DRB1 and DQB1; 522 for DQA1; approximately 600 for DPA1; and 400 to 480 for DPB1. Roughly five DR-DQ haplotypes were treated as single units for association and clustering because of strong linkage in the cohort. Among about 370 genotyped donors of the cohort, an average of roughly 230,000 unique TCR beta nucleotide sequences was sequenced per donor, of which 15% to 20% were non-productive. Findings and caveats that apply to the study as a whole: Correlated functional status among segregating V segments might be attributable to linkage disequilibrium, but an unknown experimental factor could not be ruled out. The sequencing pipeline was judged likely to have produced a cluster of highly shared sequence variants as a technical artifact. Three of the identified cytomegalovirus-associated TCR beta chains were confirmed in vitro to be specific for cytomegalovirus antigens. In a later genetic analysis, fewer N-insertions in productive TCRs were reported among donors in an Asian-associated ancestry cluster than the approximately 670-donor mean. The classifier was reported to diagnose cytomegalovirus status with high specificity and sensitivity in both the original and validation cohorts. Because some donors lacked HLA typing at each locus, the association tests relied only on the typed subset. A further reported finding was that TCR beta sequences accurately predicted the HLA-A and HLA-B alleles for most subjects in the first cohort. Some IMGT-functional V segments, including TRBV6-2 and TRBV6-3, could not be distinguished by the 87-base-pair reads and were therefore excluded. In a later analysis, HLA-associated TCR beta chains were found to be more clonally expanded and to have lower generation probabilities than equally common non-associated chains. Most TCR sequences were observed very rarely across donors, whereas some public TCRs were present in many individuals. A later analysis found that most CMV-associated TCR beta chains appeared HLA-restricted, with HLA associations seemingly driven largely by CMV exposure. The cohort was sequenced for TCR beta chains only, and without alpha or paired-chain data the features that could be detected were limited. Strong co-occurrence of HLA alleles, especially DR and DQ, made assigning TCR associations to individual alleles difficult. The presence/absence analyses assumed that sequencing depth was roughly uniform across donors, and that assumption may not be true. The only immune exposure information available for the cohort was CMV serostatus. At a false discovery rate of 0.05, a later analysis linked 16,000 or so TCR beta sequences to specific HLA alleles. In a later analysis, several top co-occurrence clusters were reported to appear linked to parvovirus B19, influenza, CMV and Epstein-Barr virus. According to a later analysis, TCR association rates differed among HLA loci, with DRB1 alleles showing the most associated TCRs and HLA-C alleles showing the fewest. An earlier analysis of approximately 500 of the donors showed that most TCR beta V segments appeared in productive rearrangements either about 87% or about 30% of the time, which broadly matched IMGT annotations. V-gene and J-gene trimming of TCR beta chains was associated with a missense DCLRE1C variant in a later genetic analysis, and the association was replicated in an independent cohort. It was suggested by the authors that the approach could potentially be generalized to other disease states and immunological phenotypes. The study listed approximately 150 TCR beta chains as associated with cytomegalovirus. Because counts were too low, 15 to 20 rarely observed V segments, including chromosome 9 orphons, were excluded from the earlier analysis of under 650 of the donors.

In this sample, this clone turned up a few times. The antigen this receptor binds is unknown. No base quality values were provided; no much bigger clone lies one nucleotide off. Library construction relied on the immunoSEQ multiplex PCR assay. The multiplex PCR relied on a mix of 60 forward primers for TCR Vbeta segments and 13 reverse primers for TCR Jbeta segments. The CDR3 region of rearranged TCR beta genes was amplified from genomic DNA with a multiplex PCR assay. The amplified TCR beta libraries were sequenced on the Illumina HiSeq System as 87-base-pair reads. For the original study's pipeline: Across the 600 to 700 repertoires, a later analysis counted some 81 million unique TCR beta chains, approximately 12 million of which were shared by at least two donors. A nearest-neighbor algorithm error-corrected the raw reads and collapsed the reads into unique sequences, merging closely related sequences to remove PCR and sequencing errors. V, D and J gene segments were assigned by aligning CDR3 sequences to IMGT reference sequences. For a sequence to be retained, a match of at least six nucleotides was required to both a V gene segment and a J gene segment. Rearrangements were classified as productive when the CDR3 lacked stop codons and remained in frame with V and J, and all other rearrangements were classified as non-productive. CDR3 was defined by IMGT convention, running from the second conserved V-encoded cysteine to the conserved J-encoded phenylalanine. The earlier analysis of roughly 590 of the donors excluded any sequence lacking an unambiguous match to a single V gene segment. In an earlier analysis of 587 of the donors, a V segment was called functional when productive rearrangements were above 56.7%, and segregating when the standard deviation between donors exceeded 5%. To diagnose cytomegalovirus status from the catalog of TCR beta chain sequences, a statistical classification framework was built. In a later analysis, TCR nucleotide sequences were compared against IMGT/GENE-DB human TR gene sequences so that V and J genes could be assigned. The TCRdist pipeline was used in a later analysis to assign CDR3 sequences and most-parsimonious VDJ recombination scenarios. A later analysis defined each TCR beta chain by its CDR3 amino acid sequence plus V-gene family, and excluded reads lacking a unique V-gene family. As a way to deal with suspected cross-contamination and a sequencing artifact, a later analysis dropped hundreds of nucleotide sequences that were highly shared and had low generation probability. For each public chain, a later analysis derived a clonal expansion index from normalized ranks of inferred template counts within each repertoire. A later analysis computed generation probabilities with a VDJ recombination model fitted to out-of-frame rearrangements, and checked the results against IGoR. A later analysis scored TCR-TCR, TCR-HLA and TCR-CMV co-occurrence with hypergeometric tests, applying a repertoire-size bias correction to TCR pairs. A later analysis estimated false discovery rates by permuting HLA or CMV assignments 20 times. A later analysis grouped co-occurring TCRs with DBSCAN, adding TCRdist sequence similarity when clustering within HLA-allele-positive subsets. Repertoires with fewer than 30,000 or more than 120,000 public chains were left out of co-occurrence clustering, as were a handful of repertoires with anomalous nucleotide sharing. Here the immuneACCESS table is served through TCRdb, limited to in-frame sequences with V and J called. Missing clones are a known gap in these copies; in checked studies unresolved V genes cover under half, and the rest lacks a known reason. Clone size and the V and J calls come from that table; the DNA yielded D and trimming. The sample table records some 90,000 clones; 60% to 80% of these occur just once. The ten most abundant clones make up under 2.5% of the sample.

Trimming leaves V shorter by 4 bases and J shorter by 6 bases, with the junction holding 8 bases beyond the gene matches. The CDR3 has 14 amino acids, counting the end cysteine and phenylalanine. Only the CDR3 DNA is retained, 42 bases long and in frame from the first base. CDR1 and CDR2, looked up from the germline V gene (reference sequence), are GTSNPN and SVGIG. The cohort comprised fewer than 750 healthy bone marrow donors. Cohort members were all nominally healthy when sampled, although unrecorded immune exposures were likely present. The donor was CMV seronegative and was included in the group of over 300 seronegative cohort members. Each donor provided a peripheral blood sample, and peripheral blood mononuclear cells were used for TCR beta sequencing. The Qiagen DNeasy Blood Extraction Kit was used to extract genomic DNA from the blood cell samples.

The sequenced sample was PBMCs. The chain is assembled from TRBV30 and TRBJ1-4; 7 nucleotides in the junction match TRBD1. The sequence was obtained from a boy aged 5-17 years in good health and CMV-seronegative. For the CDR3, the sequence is CAWTGTASYEKLFF. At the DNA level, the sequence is TGTGCCTGGACAGGGACAGCCTCTTATGAAAAACTGTTTTTT.